The source of this TCR beta chain is a study of blood T cell repertoires in COVID-19. Germline V gives CDR1 LNHDA, CDR2 SQIVND (reference sequence). The V gene end was trimmed by 8 bases and the J gene end by 5 bases; junction bases not matched to a gene: 11. CDR3 length: 16 residues. Some clones are missing from TCRdb's copy, which holds only in-frame ones; the method was immunoSEQ multiplex PCR. The sample comprises roughly 300,000 clones, 85% of which are singletons, and about 2.5% rests with the top ten. The TCR originated in a woman aged 45-65 years who had recovered from COVID-19. The chain recombines TRBV19 with TRBJ2-3, with 12 bases lining up with TRBD2. The sample taken for sequencing was PBMCs or T cells enriched from blood (not recorded which). In nucleotides, the CDR3 is TGTGCCAGTCAGACTAGCGGGGGAAAAGGGAGAGATACGCAGTATTTT. Encoded protein: CASQTSGGKGRDTQYF.